What follows are 3 T cell receptor beta chains derived from one specimen sequenced in a study of shared clonotypes between healthy human individuals (dated by TCRdb to 2020 to 2022). The protocol used for the library was the immunoSEQ multiplex PCR assay. Not all clones reach the TCRdb copy of this immuneACCESS table, which keeps in-frame sequences only. Checked studies attribute under half of the gap to unresolved V genes and leave the rest unexplained. The sample table records about 2.4 million clones; around nine tenths of these occur just once. About 0.13% of the sample is held by the ten biggest clonotypes. The sequenced sample was naive CD4+ T cells sorted from blood. This sample's cell subset or site label indicates: CD45RA+ positively selected. All receptors come from a man aged 18 to 29 in good health.

Concerning this clone: The same CDR3 can be traced to other DNA sequences in this sample. The chain joins TRBV6-5 to TRBJ2-3; 7 nucleotides match TRBD2. The CDR3 contains 15 residues. The J segment lost 0 bases and the V segment lost 2 bases, leaving 2 bases of the junction unmatched. From germline, CDR1 is MNHEY and CDR2 SVGAGI. CDR3 sequence reads: CASSYGAGSTDTQYF. CDR3 sequence (DNA): TGTGCCAGCAGTTACGGAGCGGGGAGCACAGATACGCAGTATTTT.

The chain uses TRBV5-4 and TRBJ2-2; TRBD2 matches at 14 bases. Germline-derived CDR1 and CDR2 are SGHNT and YYREEE (reference sequence). The J segment lost 4 bases and the V segment lost 0 bases, leaving 2 bases of the junction unmatched. The CDR3 is 17 amino acids. The CDR3 bases are TGTGCCAGCAGCTTGGGGGGACTAGCGGGAGTCACCGGGGAGCTGTTTTTT. This codes for CASSLGGLAGVTGELFF.

The J gene is TRBJ1-1, the V gene TRBV18, with a possible D match to TRBD1 (5 bases). V lost 4 bases and J lost 1, with 10 bases in between. Germline values: CDR1 KGHSH, CDR2 LQKENI. CDR3 length equals 14 residues. CDR3 in DNA: TGTGCCAGCTCACGCGATCAGGGGAACACTGAAGCTTTCTTT. Translation: CASSRDQGNTEAFF. Full variable domain (rest looked up from reference TRBV18 and TRBJ1-1): NAGVMQNPRHLVRRRGQEARLRCSPMKGHSHVYWYRQLPEEGLKFMVYLQKENIIDESGMPKERFSAEFPKEGPSILRIQQVVRGDSAAYFCASSRDQGNTEAFFGQGTRLTVV.